The text below deals with one T cell receptor beta chain. This clonotype turned up a few times. Its target antigen remains unknown. Qualities for individual bases were not recorded, and no much larger clone is one base off. This sample is drawn from a study of T-cell memory formation after mild COVID-19 (dated by TCRdb to the early 2020s). In terms of the full investigation: TCR sequence clusters from the two donors were largely donor specific. Longitudinal TCRalpha and TCRbeta repertoire sequencing tracked T-cell clones expanding and contracting after mild COVID-19 in a couple of donors. The cohort was made up of two young adult volunteers, one female and one male, who were previously healthy.

Ficoll-Paque density gradient centrifugation was the method used to isolate PBMCs. Broad study findings and their caveats: Only a couple of mild cases were covered by the study, and larger cohorts that include severe cases with pre-infection samples were considered necessary. Contracting CD4+ clones appeared mostly in the CM and EM memory subsets, whereas CD8+ clones were enriched in EMRA. Whether the second-wave clones peaking on day 37 were SARS-CoV-2 specific was not confirmed. Some responding clones were found in pre-infection memory, which suggests that pre-existing cross-reactive memory T cells took part in the SARS-CoV-2 response. From day 15 to 85, contracting clones showed balanced CD4/CD8 phenotypes, whereas a second wave of clones that expanded from day 15 to 37 leaned towards CD4+.

Instrument on record: Illumina NovaSeq 6000. TCRalpha and TCRbeta cDNA libraries were constructed by 5'RACE with constant-segment primers, with sample barcodes and unique molecular identifiers being introduced. RNA was extracted from every sample with Trizol reagent. Library amplification was performed in two PCR steps, and a second sample barcode and Illumina TruSeq adapters were introduced in the second step. Sequencing of libraries was performed on an Illumina NovaSeq with 2 x 150 bp paired-end reads. The published analysis was carried out like this. With migec v1.2.7, reads were demultiplexed and then collapsed into UMI-guided consensus sequences. Using mixcr v2.1.11, UMI consensuses were aligned to TRA and TRB V and J templates and then assembled into clonotypes. Clonotypes were classified as expanded or contracted when called significant by both edgeR and NoisET, with noise models trained on biological replicates. For edgeR calls, the thresholds were a false discovery rate-adjusted p below 0.01 and a log2 fold-change of 1. As an exploratory analysis of dynamics, max-normalized trajectories of the 1000 most abundant clonotypes were examined with PCA combined with hierarchical clustering. Separately sequenced CD4+ and CD8+ repertoires were used to assign the CD4 or CD8 phenotype of responding clones. TCRdb reprocessing: public reads trimmed at Q25 with fastp, clones called with MiXCR, in-frame beta chains kept. All rows with the same CDR3 protein become a single entry with the most common DNA and genes. None of the V and J calls come from the authors' own analysis; TCRdb made them. The sample has more than 150,000 distinct CDR3 sequences on record, about a fifth of them singletons. Together, the top ten hold around 23% of the sample.

Inclusive of the bounding cysteine and phenylalanine, the CDR3 is 15 residues long. The only DNA kept is the CDR3, 45 bases in frame from the first base. V loses 6 bases at its end and J loses 8 bases; junction bases beyond the gene matches: 13. This clonotype originated in an adult woman who had mild COVID-19 (a few samples of this study predate the infection). The sample titles of this study are shuffled in the database, so cell type and time point are left out; the donor was told from shared clones. Sequencing was done on a sample of PBMCs or a T cell subset sorted from them (not recorded which). The chain joins TRBV12-3 or TRBV12-4 to TRBJ2-1, with 7 central nucleotides matching TRBD2. The CDR3 is CASSRGDGDRHEQFF. The bases read TGTGCCAGCAGCCGGGGGGATGGGGATCGGCATGAGCAGTTCTTC.